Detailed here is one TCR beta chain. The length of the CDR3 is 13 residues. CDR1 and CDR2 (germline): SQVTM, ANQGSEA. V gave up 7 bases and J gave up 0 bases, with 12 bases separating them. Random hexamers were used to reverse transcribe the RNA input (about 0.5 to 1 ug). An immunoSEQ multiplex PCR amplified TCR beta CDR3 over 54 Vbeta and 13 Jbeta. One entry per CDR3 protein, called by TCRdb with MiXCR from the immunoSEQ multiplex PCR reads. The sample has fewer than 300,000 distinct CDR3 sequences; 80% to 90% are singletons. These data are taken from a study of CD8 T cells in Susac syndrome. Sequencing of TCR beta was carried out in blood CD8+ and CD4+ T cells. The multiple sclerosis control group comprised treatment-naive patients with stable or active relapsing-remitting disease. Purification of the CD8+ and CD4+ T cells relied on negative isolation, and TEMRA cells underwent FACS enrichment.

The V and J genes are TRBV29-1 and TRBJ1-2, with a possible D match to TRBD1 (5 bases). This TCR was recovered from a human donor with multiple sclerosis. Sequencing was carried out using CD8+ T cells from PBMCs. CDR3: CSAWDGANYGYTF. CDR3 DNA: TGCAGCGCTTGGGACGGTGCTAACTATGGCTACACCTTC.